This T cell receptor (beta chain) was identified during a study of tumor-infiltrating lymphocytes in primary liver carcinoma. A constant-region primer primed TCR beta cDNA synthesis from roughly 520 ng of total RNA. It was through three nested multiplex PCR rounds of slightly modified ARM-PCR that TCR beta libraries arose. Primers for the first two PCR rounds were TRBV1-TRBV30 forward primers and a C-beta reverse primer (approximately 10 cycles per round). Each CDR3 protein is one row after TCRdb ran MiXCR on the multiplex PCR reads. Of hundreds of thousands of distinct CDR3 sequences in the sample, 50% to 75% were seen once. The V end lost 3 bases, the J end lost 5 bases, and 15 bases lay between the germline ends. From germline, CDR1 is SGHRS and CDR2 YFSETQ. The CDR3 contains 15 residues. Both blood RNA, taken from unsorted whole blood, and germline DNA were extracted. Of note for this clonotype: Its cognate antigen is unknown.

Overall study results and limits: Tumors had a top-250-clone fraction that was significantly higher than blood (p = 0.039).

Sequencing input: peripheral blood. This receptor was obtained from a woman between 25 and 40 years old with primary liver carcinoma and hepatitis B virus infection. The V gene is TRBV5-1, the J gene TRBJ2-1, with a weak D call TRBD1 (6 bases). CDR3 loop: CASSYTGDKNNEQFF. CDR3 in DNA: TGCGCCAGCAGCTATACCGGGGACAAAAACAATGAGCAGTTCTTC.